Below are 25 T cell receptor beta chains sequenced from a single sample in a study of T-cell memory formation after mild COVID-19 (dated by TCRdb to about 2021). Library prep was done by 5' RACE. Reads for this sample came from an Illumina NovaSeq 6000. TCRdb trimmed public reads at Q25 via fastp, called clones via MiXCR and kept in-frame beta chains. Rows matching on CDR3 protein sequence are summarized as one entry with the most common DNA and genes. Present in this sample are about 50,000 distinct CDR3 sequences, 9% to 15% of which were seen just once. The ten top clones hold roughly 22% of the sample. Sequencing was performed on PBMCs or a T cell subset sorted from them (not recorded which). The receptor source for this set is a man aged 18 to 35 who had mild COVID-19 (a few samples of this study predate the infection). The sample titles of this study are shuffled in the database, so cell type and time point are left out; the donor was told from shared clones.

The chain is built from TRBV6-2 or TRBV6-3 and TRBJ2-7, with 8 bases identical to TRBD2. The CDR3 has 12 residues. CDR1 is MNHEY, CDR2 SVGEGT, per germline. V dropped 6 bases and J dropped 2; count of bases not matched to a gene: 0. The CDR3 region is CASRTSAYEQYF. CDR3 nucleotides: TGTGCCAGCAGGACTAGCGCCTACGAGCAGTACTTC.

This clonotype was recorded a few times. The genes are TRBV3-1 and TRBJ1-2; D is unresolved. Per germline, CDR1 LGHDT and CDR2 YNNKEL (reference sequence). The V end lost 3 bases, the J end lost 7 bases, and 15 bases lay between the germline ends. The CDR3 is made up of 14 amino acids. CDR3 DNA sequence: TGTGCCAGCAGCCATTCCTGGGATGACGTTGGCTACACCTTC. Translation gives CASSHSWDDVGYTF. Full variable domain (remainder filled in from reference TRBV3-1 and TRBJ1-2): DTAVSQTPKYLVTQMGNDKSIKCEQNLGHDTMYWYKQDSKKFLKIMFSYNNKELIINETVPNRFSPKSPDKAHLNLHINSLELGDSAVYFCASSHSWDDVGYTFGSGTRLTVV.

This clonotype was detected a few times. The CDR3 is CAWSVAMGTEAFF. As DNA, the CDR3 is TGTGCCTGGAGTGTGGCGATGGGGACTGAAGCTTTCTTT. This chain connects TRBV30 to TRBJ1-1; D gene ambiguous. V was shortened by 0 bases and J by 5 bases, with 10 bases between the two germline ends. The CDR3 loop spans 13 amino acids. From germline, CDR1 is GTSNPN and CDR2 SVGIG (reference sequence).

The table lists this clonotype with a few counts. The chain combines TRBV6-5 with TRBJ1-1; TRBD1 is a possible D gene (5 bases). CDR1 and CDR2 (germline): MNHEY, SVGAGI. This CDR3 is built from 15 residues. The V and J ends lost 3 bases and 1 base respectively, with 12 bases between them. The DNA for the CDR3 is TGTGCCAGCAGTTATGCCAGACAGCAGAACACTGAAGCTTTCTTT. Protein sequence: CASSYARQQNTEAFF.

This clonotype has just a few counts. The genes are TRBV6-2 or TRBV6-3 and TRBJ2-1; D is perhaps TRBD2 (6 bases). Trimming removed 8 bases at V and 0 bases at J, with 11 bases between. There are 14 residues in the CDR3. CDR1 MNHEY and CDR2 SVGEGT come from the germline V gene. CDR3 region: CASGLSISYNEQFF. CDR3 nucleotides: TGTGCCAGCGGACTATCCATCTCCTACAATGAGCAGTTCTTC.

In this sample, this clonotype turned up a few times. This chain connects TRBV7-2 to TRBJ2-1; 8 bases align to TRBD1. V was pared by 5 bases and J by 16 bases, with 10 bases of the junction left unmatched. The germline V gene encodes CDR1 SGHTA and CDR2 FQGNSA. The CDR3 length is 12 residues. The DNA of the CDR3 is TGTGCCAGCAGCACCCGACAGGGGCAAATATTCTTC. This codes for CASSTRQGQIFF.

The rearrangement links TRBV4-1 to TRBJ2-3, with 8 bases aligning to TRBD2. Germline loops: CDR1 MGHRA, CDR2 YSYEKL. Trimming removed 3 bases from V and 4 bases from J; junction bases left unmatched: 6. The CDR3 has 15 residues. The CDR3 nucleotides read TGCGCCAGCAGCCACACCGGACTAGCCCCAGATACGCAGTATTTT. Translated: CASSHTGLAPDTQYF.

This clonotype was seen a handful of times. The gene calls are TRBV27 and TRBJ2-3; 8 nucleotides agree with TRBD1. The CDR3 is 15 amino acids. CDR1 is MNHEY and CDR2 is SMNVEV in the germline V gene (reference sequence). Trimming at V came to 6 bases and at J to 5 bases, leaving 10 bases not matched to a gene. CDR3 protein: CASRYTGGLGDTQYF. As DNA, the CDR3 is TGTGCCAGCAGGTATACAGGGGGGCTTGGAGATACGCAGTATTTT.

This clonotype was seen a handful of times. The chain is built from TRBV7-2 and TRBJ1-1, with D possibly TRBD1 on 6 matching bases. Trimming took off 0 bases at V and 2 bases at J, with 13 bases between the two ends. Germline V gene data show CDR1 as SGHTA and CDR2 as FQGNSA. The CDR3 has 16 residues. The CDR3 protein is CASSLARRGANTEAFF. CDR3 bases: TGTGCCAGCAGCTTAGCAAGGCGGGGGGCAAACACTGAAGCTTTCTTT.

V and J are TRBV29-1 and TRBJ2-3; D unclear. This CDR3 comprises 13 residues. From germline, CDR1 is SQVTM and CDR2 ANQGSEA. The V and J ends lost 7 bases and 1 base respectively, with 12 bases between them. CDR3 protein: CSASGRRTDTQYF. In nucleotides, the CDR3 is TGCAGCGCCTCCGGCCGACGCACAGATACGCAGTATTTT.

This clonotype was recorded at least ten times. This chain connects TRBV7-9 to TRBJ2-7; tentatively, D is TRBD1 or TRBD2 (5 bases each). Per the germline V gene, CDR1 is SEHNR and CDR2 is FQNEAQ (reference sequence). The CDR3 spans 15 residues. Trimming pared 1 base from V and 6 bases from J, leaving 16 bases between. The DNA for the CDR3 is TGTGCCAGCAGCTTAGTTAGGGGCCCACTAGGCGAGCAGTACGTC. Translation gives CASSLVRGPLGEQYV.

This clonotype was seen a handful of times. The chain couples TRBV20-1 to TRBJ2-1; 14 bases match TRBD2. Germline V gene data show CDR1 as DFQATT and CDR2 as SNEGSKA (reference sequence). V was pared by 6 bases and J by 4 bases, with 8 bases of the junction left unmatched. This CDR3 has 16 residues. The CDR3 DNA is TGCAGTGCGGACCTGGGACTAGCGGGGGTTTACAATGAGCAGTTCTTC. It yields the protein CSADLGLAGVYNEQFF.

V and J are TRBV6-1 and TRBJ1-6; tentatively, D is TRBD1 (5 bases). Between the trimmed V and J ends, which lost 8 bases and 8 bases, there was a span of 28 bases. CDR1 and CDR2 from the germline V gene are MNHNS and SASEGT. The CDR3 length is 18 residues. CDR3 loop: CASGASRAYSSSHSPLHF. In DNA form, the CDR3 reads TGTGCCAGCGGGGCGTCCCGGGCCTACTCATCCAGCCATTCACCCCTCCACTTT.

Many counts were recorded for this clonotype. The gene calls are TRBV7-9 and TRBJ2-7, with a weak D call TRBD1 (5 bases). Germline CDR1 is SEHNR and CDR2 is FQNEAQ (reference sequence). V lost 4 bases to trimming and J lost 6 bases, with 16 bases between them. The CDR3 spans 14 residues. This CDR3 is CASSSTTGLSEQYV. As DNA, the CDR3 is TGTGCCAGCAGCTCCACTACAGGTCTCTCCGAGCAGTACGTC.

This chain links TRBV6-1 with TRBJ1-2; D gene unclear. The germline gives CDR1 MNHNS, CDR2 SASEGT. The CDR3 runs 14 residues. V was cut by 4 bases and J by 4 bases, with 13 bases left in between. CDR3 DNA sequence: TGTGCCAGCAGTGGGTCTACAGAATTCTATGGCTACACCTTC. Translating gives CASSGSTEFYGYTF.

Ten or more counts support this clonotype. The rearrangement joins TRBV7-9 to TRBJ2-5, with a possible D match to TRBD2 (6 bases). Between the trimmed V and J ends, which lost 5 bases and 6 bases, there was a span of 13 bases. Germline V gene data show CDR1 as SEHNR and CDR2 as FQNEAQ (reference sequence). The CDR3 has 13 residues. CDR3 sequence: CASSLGGRKTQYF. In nucleotides, the CDR3 is TGTGCCAGCAGCCTTGGGGGGAGGAAGACCCAGTACTTC.

This clonotype was detected a few times. V usage is TRBV5-1 and J usage is TRBJ1-2, with a tentative D call TRBD1 (5 bases). The germline V gene encodes CDR1 SGHRS and CDR2 YFSETQ. The V end lost 4 bases, the J end lost 2 bases, and 12 bases lay between the germline ends. The CDR3 extends over 14 amino acids. CDR3 nucleotides: TGCGCCAGCAGCCAAGACGCAGGGAACTATGGCTACACCTTC. Translating gives CASSQDAGNYGYTF.

This clonotype has at least ten counts. V gene TRBV7-2 combines with J gene TRBJ2-3; 9 nucleotides align to TRBD2. Trimming removed 3 bases from V and 1 base from J; junction bases left unmatched: 11. This CDR3 contains 18 residues. The germline gives CDR1 SGHTA, CDR2 FQGNSA. The CDR3 region has the DNA TGTGCCAGCAGCTTTTTGCGGGGGGGCTACAGGGGCACAGATACGCAGTATTTT. This codes for CASSFLRGGYRGTDTQYF. The full variable domain, with the rest looked up from reference TRBV7-2 and TRBJ2-3, is GAGVSQSPSNKVTEKGKDVELRCDPISGHTALYWYRQSLGQGLEFLIYFQGNSAPDKSGLPSDRFSAERTGGSVSTLTIQRTQQEDSAVYLCASSFLRGGYRGTDTQYFGPGTRLTVL.

Only a few counts were recorded for this clonotype. The chain is built from TRBV3-2 and TRBJ2-7. TRBV3-2 corresponds to a pseudogene. CDR3 length: 12 amino acids. CDR3 protein: CAKRTGPYEQYV. The CDR3 coding sequence is TGTGCCAAACGGACAGGGCCCTACGAGCAGTACGTC.

In its sample, this clonotype was seen a few times. In DNA form, the CDR3 reads TGTGCCAGCAGCACTACTGGAGTCAGGGTATCAGTAGATACGCAGTATTTT. This gives the protein CASSTTGVRVSVDTQYF. This sequence joins TRBV7-2 and TRBJ2-3; maybe TRBD1 (5 bases). CDR1 and CDR2 from the germline V gene are SGHTA and FQGNSA. This CDR3 region has 17 residues. The V end was cut by 5 bases, the J end by 5 bases, with 23 bases between.

This chain uses TRBV20-1 with TRBJ2-1; 9 bases align to TRBD1. After removal of 1 base from V and 7 bases from J, the junction contained 8 bases not matched to a gene. Germline V gene lookup returns CDR1 DFQATT and CDR2 SNEGSKA (reference sequence). The CDR3 totals 15 residues. CDR3 protein: CSARAAGQGGNEQFF. Written as DNA, the CDR3 is TGCAGTGCTAGAGCCGCGGGACAGGGAGGGAATGAGCAGTTCTTC.

The V and J genes are TRBV12-3 or TRBV12-4 and TRBJ2-3, with a weak D call TRBD1 (6 bases). The CDR3 covers 15 residues. Trimming took off 5 bases at V and 2 bases at J, with 14 bases between the two ends. The CDR3 region is CASSPRGGNTDTQYF. Written as DNA, the CDR3 is TGTGCCAGCAGTCCCAGGGGTGGTAACACAGATACGCAGTATTTT.

This rearrangement joins TRBV14 to TRBJ2-3; a possible D gene is TRBD2 (5 bases). Trimming took 0 bases from V and 4 from J, leaving 11 bases between them. Germline lookup yields CDR1 SGHDN and CDR2 FVKESK. This CDR3 region has 15 residues. CDR3 sequence (DNA): TGTGCCAGCAGCCAAGAACTAGGTTCCGCAGATACGCAGTATTTT. Protein product: CASSQELGSADTQYF.

The chain combines TRBV20-1 with TRBJ2-3; D assignment may be TRBD1 or TRBD2 (5 bases each). Trimming left V 4 bases short and J 6 bases short, with 14 bases between. CDR1 is DFQATT, CDR2 SNEGSKA, per germline (reference sequence). The CDR3 extends over 13 amino acids. CDR3 nucleotide sequence: TGCAGTGCTACCGGGACCCCAGGGGATACGCAGTATTTT. Protein: CSATGTPGDTQYF.

The DNA of the CDR3 is TGTGCCAGCAGCTTAAACTGGGGAGTGACCCAGTACTTC. Protein product: CASSLNWGVTQYF. The genes are TRBV7-3 and TRBJ2-5; possible D gene TRBD2, 5 bases. This CDR3 has 13 residues. The V end lost 1 base, the J end lost 7 bases, and 10 bases lay between the germline ends. CDR1 SGHTA and CDR2 FQGTGA come from the germline V gene.